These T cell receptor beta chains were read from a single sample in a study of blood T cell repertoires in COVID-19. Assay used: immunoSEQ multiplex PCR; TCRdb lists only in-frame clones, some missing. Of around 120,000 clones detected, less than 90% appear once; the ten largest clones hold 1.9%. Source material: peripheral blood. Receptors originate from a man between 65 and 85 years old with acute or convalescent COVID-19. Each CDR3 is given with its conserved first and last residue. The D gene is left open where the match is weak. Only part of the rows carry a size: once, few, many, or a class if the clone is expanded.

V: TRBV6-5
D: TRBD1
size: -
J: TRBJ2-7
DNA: TGTGCCAGCAGTTACTCTCGACAGGGGATTTACGAGCAGTACTTC
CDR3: CASSYSRQGIYEQYF

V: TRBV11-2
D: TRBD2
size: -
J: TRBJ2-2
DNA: TGTGCCAGCAGCTCAGGGTTCGGGCGGGGGAGTAGTACCGGGGAGCTGTTTTTT
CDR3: CASSSGFGRGSSTGELFF

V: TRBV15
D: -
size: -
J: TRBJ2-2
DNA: TGTGCCACCAGCTCTGGACAAACCGGGGAGCTGTTTTTT
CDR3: CATSSGQTGELFF

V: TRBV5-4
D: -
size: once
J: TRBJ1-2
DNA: TGTGCCAGCAGCTTGTTGGGGGCTAATGGCTACACCTTC
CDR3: CASSLLGANGYTF

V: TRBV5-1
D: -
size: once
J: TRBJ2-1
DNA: TGCGCCAGCAGCTTGGGGGGAGAGTACAATGAGCAGTTCTTC
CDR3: CASSLGGEYNEQFF

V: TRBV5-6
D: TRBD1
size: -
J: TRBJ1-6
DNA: TGTGCCAGCAGCTGGGGACAGGGCCTTAATTCACCCCTCCACTTT
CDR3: CASSWGQGLNSPLHF

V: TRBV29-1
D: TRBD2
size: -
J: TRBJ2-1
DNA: TGCAGCGTGCGGGGGGGCACGTCCTACAATGAGCAGTTCTTC
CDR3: CSVRGGTSYNEQFF

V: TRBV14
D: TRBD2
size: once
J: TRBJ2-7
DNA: TGTGCCAGCAGCCAAGAATGGGGTTGGGAGGGGACCTACGAGCAGTACTTC
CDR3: CASSQEWGWEGTYEQYF

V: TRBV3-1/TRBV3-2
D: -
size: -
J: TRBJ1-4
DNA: TGTGCCAGCAGCTCGGCCGGGGAAAAACTGTTTTTT
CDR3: CASSSAGEKLFF

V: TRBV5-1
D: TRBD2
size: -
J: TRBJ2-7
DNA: TGCGCCAGCAGCCTGGGACTAGCGGCACTGGAGCAGTACTTC
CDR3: CASSLGLAALEQYF

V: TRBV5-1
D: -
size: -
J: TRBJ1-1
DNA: TGCGCCAGCGCGGACGGAGGGATAGGTGAAGCTTTCTTT
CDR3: CASADGGIGEAFF

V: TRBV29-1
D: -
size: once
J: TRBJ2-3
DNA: TGCAGCGTTTACGGCGGGATCGCAGATACGCAGTATTTT
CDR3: CSVYGGIADTQYF

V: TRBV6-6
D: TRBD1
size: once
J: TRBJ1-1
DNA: TGTGCCAGCAGTCGTGGGCGCGGTTCTAGGGGGCTGGGAACTGAAGCTTTCTTT
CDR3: CASSRGRGSRGLGTEAFF

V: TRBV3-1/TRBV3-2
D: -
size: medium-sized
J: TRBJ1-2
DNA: TGTGCCAGCAGCCAAGATCCAGTGGGGGGCTATGGCTACACCTTC
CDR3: CASSQDPVGGYGYTF

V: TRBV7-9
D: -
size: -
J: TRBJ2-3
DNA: TGTGCCAGCAGCTTACGAGGGTATACAGAAGACTCTTTT
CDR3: CASSLRGYTEDSF

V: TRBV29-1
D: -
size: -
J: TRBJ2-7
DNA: TGCAACCGGACACCCTACGAGCAGTACTTC
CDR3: CNRTPYEQYF

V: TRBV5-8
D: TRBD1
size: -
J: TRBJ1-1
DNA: TGTGCCAGCAGCCCAAGGACAGGCATTAACACTGAAGCTTTCTTT
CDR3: CASSPRTGINTEAFF

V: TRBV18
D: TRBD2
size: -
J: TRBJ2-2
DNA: TGTGCCAGCTACCCCGCGGGGGGGGCCACCGGGGAGCTGTTTTTT
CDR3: CASYPAGGATGELFF

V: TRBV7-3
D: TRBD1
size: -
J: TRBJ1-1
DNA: TGTGCCAGCAGTCCGGGACAGGGAACTGAAGCTTTCTTT
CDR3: CASSPGQGTEAFF

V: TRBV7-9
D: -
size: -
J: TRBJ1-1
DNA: TGTGCCAGCAGCCACGCAGGGGAGAACACTGAAGCTTTCTTT
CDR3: CASSHAGENTEAFF

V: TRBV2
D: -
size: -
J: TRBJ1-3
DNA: TGTGCCAGCAGTGTGACAGGCTCTGGAAACACCATATATTTT
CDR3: CASSVTGSGNTIYF

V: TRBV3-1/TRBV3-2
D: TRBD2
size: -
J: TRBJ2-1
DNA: TGTGCCAGCAGCAGACCGAGACTAGCGGGGGGGAATGAGCAGTTCTTC
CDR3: CASSRPRLAGGNEQFF

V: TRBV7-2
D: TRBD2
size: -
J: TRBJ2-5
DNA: TGTGCCAGCAGCTTAAACGGGGGGACTGTTGAGACCCAGTACTTC
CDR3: CASSLNGGTVETQYF

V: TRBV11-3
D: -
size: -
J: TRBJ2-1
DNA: TGTGCCAGCAGCTTAGAGTCAGAAAACAATGAGCAGTTCTTC
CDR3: CASSLESENNEQFF

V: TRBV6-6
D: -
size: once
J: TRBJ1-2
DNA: TGTGCCAGCAGTTATTACACCAGGGTTTTCGGGGGCTACACCTTC
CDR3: CASSYYTRVFGGYTF

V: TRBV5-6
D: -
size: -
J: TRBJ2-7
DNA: TGTGCCAGCAGCTTGGAGGCGGTAAGCTCCTACGAGCAGTACTTC
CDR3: CASSLEAVSSYEQYF

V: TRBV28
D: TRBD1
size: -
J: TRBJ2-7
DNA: TGTGCCAGCAGGCTCGGACAGGTCTCCTACGAGCAGTACTTC
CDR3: CASRLGQVSYEQYF

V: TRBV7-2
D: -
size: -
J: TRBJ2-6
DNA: TGTGCCAGCAGCGTATCGGGGGGCCCATATTCTGGGGCCAACGTCCTGACTTTC
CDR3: CASSVSGGPYSGANVLTF

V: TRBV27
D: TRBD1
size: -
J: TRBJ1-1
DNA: TGTGCCAGCAGACTCTACCCGACAGGGCCCGACACTGAAGCTTTCTTT
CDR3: CASRLYPTGPDTEAFF

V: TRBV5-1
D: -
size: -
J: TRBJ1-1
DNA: TGCGCCAGCAGCTTGCGCGGGATGAACACTGAAGCTTTCTTT
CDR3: CASSLRGMNTEAFF

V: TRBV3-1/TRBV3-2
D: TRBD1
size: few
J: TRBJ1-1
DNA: TGTGCCAGCAGCCAAGCATTCACAGGGGGTTGGGGGCCTGAAGCTTTCTTT
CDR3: CASSQAFTGGWGPEAFF

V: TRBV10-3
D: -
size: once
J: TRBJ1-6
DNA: TGTGCCATCAGCCCGGGGGGGAGTTCACCCCTCCACTTT
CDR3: CAISPGGSSPLHF

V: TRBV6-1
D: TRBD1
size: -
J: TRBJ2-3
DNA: TGTGCCAGCAGTGAAGTGACAGGGGCGACAGATACGCAGTATTTT
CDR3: CASSEVTGATDTQYF

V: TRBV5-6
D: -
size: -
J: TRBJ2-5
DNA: TGTGCCAGCAGCTTGGTTTACCAGGGCTGGGAGACCCAGTACTTC
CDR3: CASSLVYQGWETQYF

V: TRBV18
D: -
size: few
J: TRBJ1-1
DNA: TGTGCCAGCTCACCAGACAAGAACACTGAAGCTTTCTTT
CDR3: CASSPDKNTEAFF

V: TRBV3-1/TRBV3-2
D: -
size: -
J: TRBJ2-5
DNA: TGTGCCAGCAGCCAACCAACGGTCCAAGAGACCCAGTACTTC
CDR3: CASSQPTVQETQYF

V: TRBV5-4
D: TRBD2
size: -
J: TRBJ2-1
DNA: TGTGCCAGCAGCTTGGCCGGGGCCGGGGGGGCCAACAATGAGCAGTTCTTC
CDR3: CASSLAGAGGANNEQFF

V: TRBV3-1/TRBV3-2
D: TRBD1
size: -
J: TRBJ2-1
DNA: TGTGCCAGCAGCCTCGGGACAGGGGCGGGCGTGTCCTACAATGAGCAGTTCTTC
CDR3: CASSLGTGAGVSYNEQFF

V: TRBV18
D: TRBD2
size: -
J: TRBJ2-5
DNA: TGTGCCAGCTCACCATTGAACGGGGGGGAGACCCAGTACTTC
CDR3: CASSPLNGGETQYF

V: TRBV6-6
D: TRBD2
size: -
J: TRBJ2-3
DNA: TGTGCCAGCAGTACCCGGACTAGCGGGGGACCCCTTTTGCAGTATTTT
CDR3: CASSTRTSGGPLLQYF

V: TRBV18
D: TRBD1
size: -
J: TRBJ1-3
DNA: TGTGCCAGCTCACTCTGGGACAGGGGGAACGGAAACACCATATATTTT
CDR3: CASSLWDRGNGNTIYF

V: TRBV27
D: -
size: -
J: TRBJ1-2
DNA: TGTGCCAGCAGTCAAGGGAGGTCGAACTATGGCTACACCTTC
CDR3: CASSQGRSNYGYTF

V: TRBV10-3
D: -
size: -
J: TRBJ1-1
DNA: TGTGCCATCAGTGAGTCGACGTGGGACACCATCACTGAAGCTTTCTTT
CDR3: CAISESTWDTITEAFF

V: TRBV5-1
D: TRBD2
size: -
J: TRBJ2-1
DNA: TGCGCCAGCAGAGGGACTAGCGGACCGTCCACCCTTCGCTCCTACAATGAGCAGTTCTTC
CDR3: CASRGTSGPSTLRSYNEQFF

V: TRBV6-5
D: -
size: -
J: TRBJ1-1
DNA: TGTGCCAGCACTTGGGGCTGGGGTGAAGCTTTCTTT
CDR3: CASTWGWGEAFF